The present TCR beta chain was sequenced within a study of T cell responses to AZD1222 COVID-19 vaccine. Regarding the study as a whole: The number of AZD1222 recipients seropositive at baseline was only 6 or 7. Mostly white British, mostly female donors; authors suggested clonal diversity may be underestimated. Elevations in Spike-specific TCR breadth and depth followed administration of two AZD1222 doses. Repertoire sampling happened only post peak T cell response.

This clone was seen a single time. Its target is not known. Germline CDR1 reads SEHNR; CDR2 reads FQNEAQ (reference sequence). The CDR3 runs to 12 residues. V shed 5 bases and J shed 5 bases, with 6 bases lying between them. The table came from immunoSEQ multiplex PCR; TCRdb's copy has only in-frame clones and leaves some out. The sample shows 120,000 or so clones, around 88% of them seen only once. The material was peripheral blood, obtained on day 0 of MenACWY control vaccination. The chain links TRBV7-9 to TRBJ2-2; D ambiguous. The receptor was isolated from an adult in good health. CDR3 sequence: CASSPKTGELFF. CDR3 coding DNA: TGTGCCAGCAGCCCTAAAACCGGGGAGCTGTTTTTT.